Listed here are 2 T cell receptor beta chains from one sample, sequenced in a study of PD-1 blockade in classical Hodgkin lymphoma (dated by TCRdb to 2020 to 2021). The sample's time point label, decoded: cycle 1 day 1 (C1D1), immediately before nivolumab initiation. Every trial patient had relapsed following autologous stem cell transplantation, and prior brentuximab vedotin exposure was what differed among cohorts A, B and C. The library was produced with the immunoSEQ multiplex PCR assay. Not all clones reach the TCRdb copy of this immuneACCESS table, which keeps in-frame sequences only. Checked studies attribute under half of the gap to unresolved V genes and leave the rest unexplained. The sample data list 20,000 or so clones, and over 80% of these were observed just once. Approximately 25% of the sample rests with the top ten. The sample consisted of peripheral blood mononuclear cells (PBMCs), taken at baseline. The receptors stem from a human donor with classical Hodgkin lymphoma.

This sequence joins TRBV11-2 and TRBJ2-3; D is possibly TRBD1 or TRBD2 (6 bases each). CDR3 length: 16 residues. Germline values: CDR1 SGHAT, CDR2 FQNNGV. V dropped 3 bases and J dropped 6 bases, with 19 bases sitting between them. In DNA, the CDR3 is TGTGCCAGCAGCTTTTGGGGGCGGGGCGACATGGATACGCAGTATTTT. As protein: CASSFWGRGDMDTQYF.

The V and J genes are TRBV2 and TRBJ1-5; 9 nucleotides agree with TRBD1. Losses at the gene ends were 3 bases for V and 0 bases for J; bases not matched to a gene: 3. CDR1 and CDR2 from the germline V gene are SNHLY and FYNNEI. This CDR3 contains 16 residues. The CDR3 DNA reads as TGTGCCAGCAGTGAGATGACAGGGGGTAGCAATCAGCCCCAGCATTTT. Residues: CASSEMTGGSNQPQHF.